This T cell receptor beta chain was sequenced for a study of T cells after yellow fever vaccination. Study context: Fractions containing few cells were prepared with SMART-Seq v4 Ultra Low Input.

V lost 0 bases and J 8 bases, leaving 10 bases between the germline ends. The CDR3 covers 13 residues. Germline V lookup: CDR1 MNHEY, CDR2 SVGEGT. This clonotype was observed a handful of times. Making TCR cDNA involved 5'RACE template switching, which added UMIs and a universal primer site. TCRdb re-analysed the 5' RACE reads in MiXCR, keeping a single row per CDR3 protein. Here the sample spans around 250,000 distinct CDR3 sequences, about 7% being singletons. The clonotype originates from a man under 40 who received the YFV17D yellow fever vaccine. This material consisted of CD4+ T cells sorted from PBMCs, taken 15 days after the yellow fever booster vaccination. The rearrangement links TRBV6-2 or TRBV6-3 to TRBJ1-2; D ambiguous. CDR3 residues: CASSYSWARGYTF. The DNA for the CDR3 is TGTGCCAGCAGTTACTCTTGGGCGCGGGGCTACACCTTC.